This T cell receptor beta chain emerged from a study of identical twins listed by TCRdb under 2016. Concerning the study at large: TCR alpha and beta repertoires from monozygotic twins, unrelated adults of various ages and cord blood were deep-sequenced to test whether fetal clonotypes persist. Replicate twin experiments were performed at different times using different library preparation protocols to rule out contamination. Points the paper makes about the study in general: Compared with coincidental sharing between unrelated individuals, out-of-frame TCR alpha sequences shared between twins had an excess of sequences with low generation probability. Invariant T cells such as MAIT and iNKT could partly confound zero-insertion analyses, though diverse VJ usage argued against this for most clonotypes. In monozygotic twins, recombination models systematically underestimated out-of-frame TCR alpha sharing, but the models matched the sharing seen between unrelated individuals. Abundant cord blood beta clonotypes carried fewer insertions; young adult naive repertoires showed a weaker similar trend, while memory repertoires showed none. Because the same donors could not be followed over many years, the conclusions relied on cross-sectional statistical analysis. In beta out-of-frame sequences, excess twin sharing was weaker, because having fewer shared sequences lowered the signal-to-noise ratio.

Library preparation employed 5' RACE. Instrument on record: Illumina HiSeq 2000. Template switching added a universal primer binding site, and the final cDNA carried a unique molecular identifier that allowed TCR cDNA molecules to be counted accurately. Specific primers in the conserved constant-segment region were used to synthesize first-strand cDNA for TCR alpha and beta chains. To control for contamination, every cDNA library carried two barcodes: a SMART-Mk sample barcode plus Illumina barcodes. Two successive PCR steps introduced TruSeq adapter sequences along with Illumina sample barcodes. The TCR alpha and beta cDNA libraries were sequenced on the Illumina HiSeq platform using custom primers. On the study's bioinformatics: Unique molecular identifiers were extracted from raw reads with MiGEC, and CDR3 positions were determined with MiXCR. For each individual, recombination models were inferred using an EM algorithm with the repgenHMM and IGoR tools. The tcR package in R was used for shared clonotype analysis, with sharing normalized by the product of cloneset sizes. To study raw recombination without the effects of thymic and clonal selection, out-of-frame nonproductive sequences were analyzed. The raw public reads went through TCRdb reprocessing: fastp at Q25, MiXCR clone calling, in-frame beta chains kept. Rows merge per CDR3 protein into single entries with the most common DNA and genes. TCRdb assigned the V and J calls; the authors' analysis was not used. The sample has hundreds of thousands of distinct CDR3 sequences on record, 18% of them singletons. Roughly 14% of the sample goes to the ten largest clones.

Ten or more counts support this clonotype. Its antigen is still unknown. Within one base of it there is no much larger clone, and no base qualities were kept. The CDR3 numbers 15 residues from cysteine through phenylalanine. The sequence is cut down to CDR3 DNA, 45 bases in frame from base 1. The germline V gene encodes CDR1 DFQATT and CDR2 SNEGSKA (reference sequence). V gives up 7 bases and J gives up 7 bases, and the segment between their germline ends measures 25 bases. Every donor in the study was a healthy Caucasian. Three pairs of female monozygotic twins, all aged about 18 to 30 years, made up the twin cohort. The RNA used for TCR libraries was isolated from peripheral blood mononuclear cells. A further study also used this sample, focusing on T cells expressing NK-cell markers. As the second publication notes: In sorted CD3+CD56+NKG2C+, CD3+CD56+NKG2C- and CD3+CD56-NKG2C+ T-cell subsets from about eight donors, TCR beta-chain repertoires were profiled. Of the eight sequenced donors, seven were found to be HCMV-seropositive and one was found to be HCMV-seronegative. To restrict sorting to alphabetaTCR-expressing T cells, an anti-gammadeltaTCR antibody was added in several experiments. In six donors, the dominant CD3+CD56+NKG2C+ clonotypes ranked among the top 10 CD8+ clonotypes, making up roughly 1.0-8% of CD8+ T cells. Those dominant clonotypes were again the most abundant among CD3+CD56-NKG2C+ cells in a handful of donors, at about 25-60.1%. Whether the expanded NKG2C-expressing T cell clones were specific for HCMV antigens remained unclear. The eight sequenced donors were randomly selected healthy volunteers, three men and five women. HCMV-specific IgG was detected in serum with a commercial ELISA kit to determine HCMV serostatus. For a handful of donors, unsorted PBMC were also used to sequence bulk peripheral blood T-cell repertoires. MIGEC handled demultiplexing of the reads and grouping by UMI, while MiTCR was used to assemble and quantify clonotypes. To remove erroneous sequences, TCR cDNA sequences were retained only when supported by two or more reads. The tcR package was used for downstream repertoire analysis, with clonotypes matched between fractions based on CDR3 nucleotide sequence plus V segment. VDJmatch was used to annotate antigen specificity against VDJdb, with one amino acid substitution allowed in CDR3.

The rearranged segments are TRBV20-1 and TRBJ1-1; possibly the D gene is TRBD1, per 5 matching bases. The sequence was obtained from a woman aged 18-30 years in good health. Sequenced material: PBMCs. DNA sequence: TGCAGTGGAGTGGAGCTGCGAGGGGTTAGTGATGAAGCTTTCTTT. It codes for CSGVELRGVSDEAFF.